This T cell receptor beta chain was captured by sequencing in a study of regulatory T cells in long-lasting Graves disease. Across the study: Freshly diagnosed Graves' patients had used antithyroid drugs for under 3 months.

Investigators prepared the TCR beta libraries by applying iRepertoire HTBI primers and Arm-PCR of CDR3 regions. MiXCR, run by TCRdb on the multiplex PCR reads, gives a single entry per CDR3 protein. This sample carries 360,000 or so distinct CDR3 sequences, roughly a sixth of them seen once, and the ten largest clones take around 27%. The time point: newly diagnosed GD, antithyroid drugs for less than 3 months. Extracted PBMC RNA gave rise to the TCR library. The CDR3 extends over 15 amino acids. The V and J ends lost 10 bases and 4 bases, in that order; junction bases with no gene match: 12. The germline gives CDR1 MDHEN, CDR2 SYDVKM. This clonotype has ten or more counts. The same data also went into a second study, on T cells in Graves' hyperthyroidism and ophthalmopathy. According to that study: When the TCR CDR3 underwent first-round RT-PCR, the HTBI primer set was used. Ophthalmopathy was separated from stable hyperthyroidism by a 13 V-J model.

Specimen: peripheral blood mononuclear cells (PBMCs), collected at new diagnosis, from a patient treated with antithyroid drugs. This TCR came from a middle-aged man with Graves disease. The chain employs TRBV28 and TRBJ2-1, with TRBD2 identical over 8 bases. In DNA, the CDR3 is TGTGCCACCGTAGAGCGCGGGGGGTCATACAATGAGCAGTTCTTC. Its protein is CATVERGGSYNEQFF.